One TCR beta chain is described in this entry. Its antigen is undetermined. The CDR3 runs to 19 residues. Germline V gene lookup returns CDR1 SGDLS and CDR2 YYNGEE. This record comes from a study of cytomegalovirus exposure and HLA in healthy donors. Findings of the study overall: Another analysis was done later, and it associated around 17,000 TCR beta sequences with HLA alleles at 0.05 false discovery rate. Confirmation in vitro established that a few CMV-associated chains were specific for CMV antigens.

Researchers ran the PCR with 60 Vbeta and 13 Jbeta primers. The protocol was immunoSEQ multiplex PCR, while the TCRdb copy is restricted to in-frame clones and leaves out a portion. The data hold some 130,000 clones, with 80% observed a single time. The chain combines TRBV9 with TRBJ2-3; 14 bases match TRBD2. Source material: PBMCs. This clonotype originated in a male donor in good health and CMV-seronegative. The chain's CDR3 is CSNTPGGTSGRESTDTQYF. In DNA form, the CDR3 reads TGTTCGAATACCCCAGGGGGGACTAGCGGGAGAGAATCAACAGATACGCAGTATTTT.